This entry features one T cell receptor beta chain sequence. Its specificity is not known. Researchers grouped second doses given at about 4 or about 12 weeks into one pool. The data belong to a study of T cell responses to AZD1222 COVID-19 vaccine. Study-wide findings and caveats: Just a handful of people given AZD1222 tested seropositive at baseline. Without day 14 samples, only post-peak T cell repertoires were studied. Close to half of all spike-specific TCRs reportedly target regions of the variants that are unmutated.

Some clones are missing from TCRdb's copy, which holds only in-frame ones; the method was immunoSEQ multiplex PCR. The data show fewer than 150,000 clones, roughly 90% seen once. Trimming left V 4 bases short and J 12 bases short, with 15 bases between. CDR3 size: 13 residues. Germline values: CDR1 MGHRA, CDR2 YSYEKL. Sequences were derived from peripheral blood, sampled 28 days after the second AZD1222 dose. The rearrangement links TRBV4-1 to TRBJ1-4; tentatively, D is TRBD1 (6 bases). The sequence was collected from an adult who received the AZD1222 COVID-19 vaccine. CDR3 in DNA: TGCGCCAGCAGCCCCGAAGACAGGACAGAACTGTTTTTT. Its protein is CASSPEDRTELFF.